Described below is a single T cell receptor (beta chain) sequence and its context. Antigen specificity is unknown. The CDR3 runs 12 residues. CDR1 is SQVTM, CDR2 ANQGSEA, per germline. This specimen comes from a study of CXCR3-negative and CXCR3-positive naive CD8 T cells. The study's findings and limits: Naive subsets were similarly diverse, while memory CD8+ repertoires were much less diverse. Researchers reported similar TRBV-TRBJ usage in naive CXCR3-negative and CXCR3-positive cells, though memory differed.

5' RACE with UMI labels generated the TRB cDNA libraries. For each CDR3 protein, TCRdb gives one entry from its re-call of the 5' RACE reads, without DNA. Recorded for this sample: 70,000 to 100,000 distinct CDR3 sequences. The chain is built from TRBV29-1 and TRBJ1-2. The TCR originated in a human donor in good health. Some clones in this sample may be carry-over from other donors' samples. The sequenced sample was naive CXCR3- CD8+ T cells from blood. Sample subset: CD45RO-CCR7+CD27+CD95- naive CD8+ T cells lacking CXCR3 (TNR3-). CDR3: CSVVRADYGYTF.